The source of this T cell receptor (beta chain) is a study of shared clonotypes between healthy human individuals (TCRdb year 2020). Describing the broader study: Two women and a few men aged 18 to 49 years were included in the cohort. For each donor, three plates each were used for CD4 naive and CD4 memory, two plates were used for CD8 naive, and one plate was used for CD8 memory. Blood TCR repertoires of about 5 healthy adults were deeply sequenced to estimate repertoire size and the extent of clonotype sharing between individuals. Libraries were prepared and TCR repertoires were sequenced by different laboratories using diverse techniques, in order to increase sequencing depth and limit assay-specific biases. Leukapheresis yielded between about 0.9 and 9 billion PBMCs per donor. General conclusions and limits of the study: The small number of donors limited the genetic and exposure-history diversity represented. Naive subsets generally had larger estimated clonotype richness than memory subsets did. Based on pairwise subsampling, the degree of clonotype sharing among donors was expected to be affected by sequencing depth. Incomplete sequencing was indicated by rarefaction of sorted-subset datasets, despite the large sequencing depth. Sharing across a few donors was observed for approximately 5% of naive CD4, under 4% of naive CD8, 2% to 2.5% of memory CD4, and about 0.38% of memory CD8 clonotypes. Higher generation probabilities were observed for clonotypes shared by all four sorted-subset donors than for non-shared clonotypes. Sampling was restricted to blood, and TCR repertoires in tissues likely differ from the TCR repertoires found in blood.

As concerns this clone: Its antigen specificity is not known. Base qualities are not provided; no much larger clone lies one nucleotide away.

TCR CDR3 regions were amplified from genomic DNA by multiplex PCR using the deep immunoSEQ assay. For each cell subset, the extracted genomic DNA was distributed evenly across all wells of several immunoSEQ 96-well plates, and each plate served as one replicate. For sorted subsets, each replicate PCR was loaded with 200 ng genomic DNA, equivalent to about 30,000 T cell genomes. Purified libraries were measured with a Qubit 3.0 fluorometer, size-checked on a Bioanalyzer 2100, and measured again with the KAPA Library Quantification kit. Every immunoSEQ 96-well plate was sequenced on a separate single-read 150-cycle Illumina NextSeq 550 flow cell. The paper's processing steps were these. The immunoSEQ output contained only junctional sequences without quality scores, so filtering could not match that applied to full-length reads. To assign V/J genes and CDR3, sequences were annotated using PyIR, a Python wrapper for IgBLAST v1.9, with IMGT germline references. Reads with weak V/J assignments (E-value above 1e-6), missing CDR3, stop codons, out-of-frame junctions, or ambiguous translated residues were removed. V3J clonotypes were defined as sequences sharing an identical inferred V gene, J gene, and CDR3 amino acid sequence. Percentage overlap between repertoires was computed as shared unique clonotypes divided by the size of the smaller repertoire. Three approaches were used to assess repertoire richness: RTK rarefaction, the Chao1 estimator, and Recon v2.1 estimates of unobserved clonotypes. OLGA was used to compute generation probabilities for all TCRbeta clonotypes that the gDNA method yielded from a handful of donors. TCRdb obtained this table from immuneACCESS and retained in-frame rearrangements with V and J assigned. These tables miss some clones; where compared with another copy, unresolved V genes account for less than half of the shortfall, and the remainder is unexplained. D and trimming were read from the DNA, whereas the V and J calls and clone size are those reported in that table. For this sample the table gives roughly 2.6 million clones, of which over 85% were detected only once. Of the sample, over 0.12% is held by the ten largest clones.

The donors were healthy, HIV-negative adults who had no recently reported acute infections or vaccinations. Every donor was a Caucasian adult residing in Nashville, Tennessee, USA. CD4+ T cells were enriched by magnetic negative selection, after which naive cells were positively selected on CD45RA and the negative fraction was taken as the memory subset. Blood was collected by leukapheresis, and PBMCs were isolated by Ficoll-Histopaque density gradient centrifugation and then cryopreserved in liquid nitrogen vapor phase. Purity and quantity of every magnetically sorted T cell population were checked by analytical flow cytometry. Genomic DNA was isolated from each sorted fraction and quantified by UV absorbance on a Nanodrop 2000c. The germline V and J ends show losses of 3 bases and 7 bases respectively, and no gene match explains 9 bases of the junction. There are 16 amino acids in the CDR3, from cysteine to phenylalanine inclusive. This entry keeps only the CDR3 DNA: 48 bases, framed from base 1. The CDR1 and CDR2 encoded by the germline V gene are LGHNA and YSLEER.

The sequenced sample was naive CD4+ T cells sorted from blood. What the cell subset or site label conveys for this sample: CD45RA+ positively selected. This TCR was sampled from a man aged 18 to 30 in good health. Recombination linked TRBV4-3 to TRBJ2-2; TRBD1 fits 9 bases in the junction. The encoded CDR3 is CASSQARDRVIGELFF. The DNA sequence is given as TGCGCCAGCAGCCAGGCCCGGGACAGGGTGATCGGGGAGCTGTTTTTT.